The present TCR beta chain was sequenced within a study of blood T cell repertoires in COVID-19. The protocol was immunoSEQ multiplex PCR, while the TCRdb copy is restricted to in-frame clones and leaves out a portion. The sample consists of 250,000 to 350,000 clones, roughly 88% of them appearing once. Trimming stripped 4 bases from V and 0 bases from J, with 10 bases between. Germline CDR1 reads SEHNR; CDR2 reads FQNEAQ (reference sequence). This CDR3 region has 15 residues. This chain connects TRBV7-9 to TRBJ2-1; weak D call: TRBD1 (5 bases). The TCR comes from a woman aged 25 to 39 with active or convalescent COVID-19. The sample consisted of peripheral blood. This CDR3 is CASSSTDSSYNEQFF. For the CDR3, the DNA is TGTGCCAGCAGCTCGACAGATAGCTCCTACAATGAGCAGTTCTTC.